This T cell receptor beta chain was obtained from a study of spatial heterogeneity in lung cancer. Study background: Compared with alpha-chain sequences, beta-chain sequences were consistently detected in greater numbers. More than 8.5 raw reads, on average, carried each unique TCR and UMI combination. Study-level findings and limits: Compared with follow-up, resection was when ubiquitous expanded tumor TCRs appeared in blood more.

The time point denotes: sample taken at primary tumor resection. Material for sequencing was whole RNA from tumor, nontumor lung or frozen PBMC, left unsorted. MiXCR, applied by TCRdb to the 5' RACE reads, yields one record per CDR3 protein. The table records about 85,000 distinct CDR3 sequences, approximately 18% of them present only once. This clonotype was observed a few times. Its antigen is still unknown. This receptor was identified in a male donor with early-stage non-small cell lung cancer. The sequences come from PBMCs, collected at surgery.

Here the CDR3 DNA reads TGTGCCAGTAGTCTGGGGAGGGCTAATGAAAAACTGTTTTTT. This sequence encodes CASSLGRANEKLFF. The rearrangement links TRBV19 to TRBJ1-4; D gene unclear. CDR1 and CDR2 (germline): LNHDA, SQIVND (reference sequence). This CDR3 comprises 14 residues. V lost 5 bases and J lost 3, with 10 bases in between. Looking up the rest from reference TRBV19 and TRBJ1-4 gives the full variable domain: DGGITQSPKYLFRKEGQNVTLSCEQNLNHDAMYWYRQDPGQGLRLIYYSQIVNDFQKGDIAEGYSVSREKKESFPLTVTSAQKNPTAFYLCASSLGRANEKLFFGSGTQLSVL.